The rows below give T cell receptor beta chains drawn from one sample of a study of T cell changes during pregnancy in multiple sclerosis. The protocol was immunoSEQ multiplex PCR, while the TCRdb copy is restricted to in-frame clones and leaves out a portion. The sample has tens of thousands of clones; around 93% are singletons. Sample: peripheral blood, taken in the third trimester of pregnancy. These receptors originate from a female donor in good health, enrolled as a control in a pregnancy study. CDR3s include the opening cysteine and the closing phenylalanine or tryptophan. The D gene is left open where the match is weak. Not all rows give a size; the values are once, few, many and, for expanded clones, a class.

cdr3_nt: TGCAGTCAGGTCCGTTGGGAGCAGTACTTC; cdr3_aa: CSQVRWEQYF; clone_size: NA; d_call: NA; v_call: TRBV20-1; j_call: TRBJ2-7
cdr3_nt: TGTGCCAGCAGCCCCGGGACAGGAGGAAACACCATATATTTT; cdr3_aa: CASSPGTGGNTIYF; clone_size: NA; d_call: TRBD1; v_call: TRBV7-9; j_call: TRBJ1-3
cdr3_nt: TGTGCCAGCAGCTTGGGACTCAACGAGCAGTACTTC; cdr3_aa: CASSLGLNEQYF; clone_size: NA; d_call: NA; v_call: TRBV5-6; j_call: TRBJ2-7
cdr3_nt: TGTGCCAGCAGGGCAGGCCCTCCTCAGCCCCAGCATTTT; cdr3_aa: CASRAGPPQPQHF; clone_size: NA; d_call: NA; v_call: TRBV6-6; j_call: TRBJ1-5
cdr3_nt: TGTGCCAGCAGCTTAACTCCCGATCAGCCCCAGCATTTT; cdr3_aa: CASSLTPDQPQHF; clone_size: NA; d_call: NA; v_call: TRBV5-3; j_call: TRBJ1-5
cdr3_nt: TGTGCCACCAGCCCGGGAAGAAAGTTAGAAATTCAGTACTTC; cdr3_aa: CATSPGRKLEIQYF; clone_size: NA; d_call: NA; v_call: TRBV15; j_call: TRBJ2-4
cdr3_nt: TGTGCCAGCAGCTGGACTAGCGGGAGCGAGCAGTACTTC; cdr3_aa: CASSWTSGSEQYF; clone_size: NA; d_call: TRBD2; v_call: TRBV7-2; j_call: TRBJ2-7
cdr3_nt: TGTGCCAGCACCCCTGGGGCGGGAGAAGAGACCCAGTACTTC; cdr3_aa: CASTPGAGEETQYF; clone_size: NA; d_call: TRBD2; v_call: TRBV6-5; j_call: TRBJ2-5
cdr3_nt: TGCGCCAGCAGCTTGGGGCAGGGGAACACCGGGGAGCTGTTTTTT; cdr3_aa: CASSLGQGNTGELFF; clone_size: NA; d_call: NA; v_call: TRBV5-1; j_call: TRBJ2-2
cdr3_nt: TGTGCCAGCAGCTTCGGACTAGCGGGAGGGCCGATCCACAATGAGCAGTTCTTC; cdr3_aa: CASSFGLAGGPIHNEQFF; clone_size: NA; d_call: TRBD2; v_call: TRBV7-8; j_call: TRBJ2-1
cdr3_nt: TGTGCCAGTAGTATCGGGAGGTCCCGCAGGAACACTGAAGCTTTCTTT; cdr3_aa: CASSIGRSRRNTEAFF; clone_size: NA; d_call: NA; v_call: TRBV19; j_call: TRBJ1-1
cdr3_nt: TGCGCCAGCAGCCCAGGAACAGGGACCAAAAACATTCAGTACTTC; cdr3_aa: CASSPGTGTKNIQYF; clone_size: NA; d_call: NA; v_call: TRBV4-1; j_call: TRBJ2-4
cdr3_nt: TGTGCCAGCAGTTCTTGGGACAGGGGATTCCAAGAGACCCAGTACTTC; cdr3_aa: CASSSWDRGFQETQYF; clone_size: NA; d_call: TRBD1; v_call: TRBV27; j_call: TRBJ2-5
cdr3_nt: TGTGCCAGCAGTTCGCTAGGGGCAGATACGCAGTATTTT; cdr3_aa: CASSSLGADTQYF; clone_size: NA; d_call: NA; v_call: TRBV28; j_call: TRBJ2-3
cdr3_nt: TGTGCCAGCAGTGAAGGCCAGCGGGGATACGAGCAGTACTTC; cdr3_aa: CASSEGQRGYEQYF; clone_size: NA; d_call: TRBD2; v_call: TRBV6-1; j_call: TRBJ2-7
cdr3_nt: TGTGCCAGCACTATAAGTTACGGGGGACCAGATACGCAGTATTTT; cdr3_aa: CASTISYGGPDTQYF; clone_size: NA; d_call: NA; v_call: TRBV28; j_call: TRBJ2-3
cdr3_nt: TGCGCCAGCAGCTCGGGAGATCAAAGCGAGCAGTACTTC; cdr3_aa: CASSSGDQSEQYF; clone_size: once; d_call: NA; v_call: TRBV5-1; j_call: TRBJ2-7
cdr3_nt: TGTGCCAGCACTAACGACAGGGCGTCCTATGGCTACACCTTC; cdr3_aa: CASTNDRASYGYTF; clone_size: few; d_call: TRBD1; v_call: TRBV2; j_call: TRBJ1-2
cdr3_nt: TGCGCCAGCAGCGGTGGGGGCCGGAACACTGAAGCTTTCTTT; cdr3_aa: CASSGGGRNTEAFF; clone_size: NA; d_call: NA; v_call: TRBV4-1; j_call: TRBJ1-1
cdr3_nt: TGCGCCAGCAGAGAGGTGAGGAACTATGGCTACACCTTC; cdr3_aa: CASREVRNYGYTF; clone_size: NA; d_call: NA; v_call: TRBV10-1; j_call: TRBJ1-2
cdr3_nt: TGTGCCAGCAGATCTCCTCCGGGACAGAAGAACACTGAAGCTTTCTTT; cdr3_aa: CASRSPPGQKNTEAFF; clone_size: once; d_call: TRBD1; v_call: TRBV28; j_call: TRBJ1-1
cdr3_nt: TGTGCCAGCAGCTTAGATAATCGGGGGTTTAACGAGCAGTACTTC; cdr3_aa: CASSLDNRGFNEQYF; clone_size: once; d_call: NA; v_call: TRBV7-2; j_call: TRBJ2-7
cdr3_nt: TGTGCCACCAGCAGAGAGGCCACGCTCATGAACACTGAAGCTTTCTTT; cdr3_aa: CATSREATLMNTEAFF; clone_size: few; d_call: NA; v_call: TRBV15; j_call: TRBJ1-1
cdr3_nt: TGCGCCAGCAGCTTCGGGGACTACAATGAGCAGTTCTTC; cdr3_aa: CASSFGDYNEQFF; clone_size: NA; d_call: NA; v_call: TRBV5-1; j_call: TRBJ2-1
cdr3_nt: TGTGCCAGCAGTTTAGGGCGGGAGGCTGAGCAGTTCTTC; cdr3_aa: CASSLGREAEQFF; clone_size: NA; d_call: TRBD2; v_call: TRBV27; j_call: TRBJ2-1
cdr3_nt: TGTGCCAGCAGCCCACAGGGTTCTGAGGAGCAGTTCTTC; cdr3_aa: CASSPQGSEEQFF; clone_size: once; d_call: NA; v_call: TRBV7-2; j_call: TRBJ2-1
cdr3_nt: TGTGCCAGCAGCTTAGACCGGGACACTACCTACGAGCAGTACTTC; cdr3_aa: CASSLDRDTTYEQYF; clone_size: NA; d_call: NA; v_call: TRBV7-9; j_call: TRBJ2-7
cdr3_nt: TGTGCCAGCAGCTTAGGGGCGGGGGGAGGAGGCTACACCTTC; cdr3_aa: CASSLGAGGGGYTF; clone_size: NA; d_call: NA; v_call: TRBV11-2; j_call: TRBJ1-2
cdr3_nt: TGTGCCAGCAGCCCAAAAGATTGGGGGACAGGGAGCACAGATACGCAGTATTTT; cdr3_aa: CASSPKDWGTGSTDTQYF; clone_size: NA; d_call: TRBD1; v_call: TRBV14; j_call: TRBJ2-3
cdr3_nt: TGTGCCAGCAACACCGGACAGGGAGTCTATGGCTACACCTTC; cdr3_aa: CASNTGQGVYGYTF; clone_size: NA; d_call: TRBD1; v_call: TRBV6-1; j_call: TRBJ1-2
cdr3_nt: TGTGCCAGCAGTCGTAACAGGGGAGCAGATACGCAGTATTTT; cdr3_aa: CASSRNRGADTQYF; clone_size: NA; d_call: TRBD1; v_call: TRBV6-6; j_call: TRBJ2-3
cdr3_nt: TGTGCCATCAGTGACTACAATCAGCCCCAGCATTTT; cdr3_aa: CAISDYNQPQHF; clone_size: NA; d_call: NA; v_call: TRBV10-3; j_call: TRBJ1-5
cdr3_nt: TGCGCCAGCAGCCACCGCAGCGCTAGCGGGAGCGAGACCCAGTACTTC; cdr3_aa: CASSHRSASGSETQYF; clone_size: NA; d_call: TRBD2; v_call: TRBV4-1; j_call: TRBJ2-5
cdr3_nt: TGTGCCAGCTCACCGGGGACAGGGAACACTGAAGCTTTCTTT; cdr3_aa: CASSPGTGNTEAFF; clone_size: NA; d_call: TRBD1; v_call: TRBV18; j_call: TRBJ1-1
cdr3_nt: TGTGCCAGCAGTTCATTCAGGGGGCGCAGGTATGGCTACACCTTC; cdr3_aa: CASSSFRGRRYGYTF; clone_size: NA; d_call: TRBD1; v_call: TRBV28; j_call: TRBJ1-2
cdr3_nt: TGTGCCAGCAGCTTCCCCGGAGAATACGAGCAGTACTTC; cdr3_aa: CASSFPGEYEQYF; clone_size: NA; d_call: NA; v_call: TRBV5-4; j_call: TRBJ2-7
cdr3_nt: TGCGCCAGCAGCTTGGCTGGCCATAATTCAGGGGATTATGACACCGGGGAGCTGTTTTTT; cdr3_aa: CASSLAGHNSGDYDTGELFF; clone_size: NA; d_call: NA; v_call: TRBV5-1; j_call: TRBJ2-2
cdr3_nt: TGTGCCAGCAGTTCCAGCGGGAACGAAGAGACCCAGTACTTC; cdr3_aa: CASSSSGNEETQYF; clone_size: NA; d_call: TRBD2; v_call: TRBV6-5; j_call: TRBJ2-5
cdr3_nt: TGTGCCAGCAGTTTATCCCCCTGGGGCGGGGATACCGGGGAGCTGTTTTTT; cdr3_aa: CASSLSPWGGDTGELFF; clone_size: once; d_call: NA; v_call: TRBV28; j_call: TRBJ2-2
cdr3_nt: TGTGCCAGCACCAGGACAGGGGGCGGCAATCAGCCCCAGCATTTT; cdr3_aa: CASTRTGGGNQPQHF; clone_size: NA; d_call: TRBD1; v_call: TRBV6-4; j_call: TRBJ1-5
cdr3_nt: TGTGCCAGCAGTTACTCGACAGGGGGGAATGAGCAGTTCTTC; cdr3_aa: CASSYSTGGNEQFF; clone_size: once; d_call: TRBD1; v_call: TRBV6-5; j_call: TRBJ2-1
cdr3_nt: TGTGCCAGCAGCTCGGGACTAGCGGGAGAGGAGCAGTACTTC; cdr3_aa: CASSSGLAGEEQYF; clone_size: NA; d_call: TRBD2; v_call: TRBV7-9; j_call: TRBJ2-7
cdr3_nt: TGTGCCAGCAGCCTTCGACTAGCGGGACTGACAGATACGCAGTATTTT; cdr3_aa: CASSLRLAGLTDTQYF; clone_size: NA; d_call: TRBD2; v_call: TRBV7-2; j_call: TRBJ2-3
cdr3_nt: TGCGCCAGCAGCTTGGGTCTACTTTATGGCTACACCTTC; cdr3_aa: CASSLGLLYGYTF; clone_size: NA; d_call: NA; v_call: TRBV5-1; j_call: TRBJ1-2
cdr3_nt: TGTGCCATTACGGGACAACCGAACACTGAAGCTTTCTTT; cdr3_aa: CAITGQPNTEAFF; clone_size: NA; d_call: NA; v_call: TRBV10-3; j_call: TRBJ1-1
cdr3_nt: TGTGCCAGCAGCCGCAGGGGGCGAAACGAGCAGTACTTC; cdr3_aa: CASSRRGRNEQYF; clone_size: NA; d_call: TRBD1; v_call: TRBV5-8; j_call: TRBJ2-7